A single sample gave rise to the 14 T cell receptor beta chains below, sequenced in a study of CD8+CD57+ T cells in acquired aplastic anemia. Genomic DNA acted as the template from which TCR beta VDJ combination and CDR3 sequence profiling were carried out. TCRdb passed the reads through MiXCR, listing each CDR3 protein once. The table records 150,000 to 200,000 distinct CDR3 sequences, around 40% of them present only once. Sequencing was done on a sample of sorted CD4+, CD8+, or CD8+CD57+ T cells (not recorded which) from PBMCs. The receptors shown here come from a human donor in good health.

In its sample, this clonotype was seen a few times. The chain recombines TRBV2 with TRBJ1-2, with a possible D match to TRBD1 (5 bases). Trimming removed 6 bases at V and 11 bases at J, with 10 bases between. CDR3 length equals 10 residues. Germline V gene data show CDR1 as SNHLY and CDR2 as FYNNEI. CDR3 region: CASRAGSYTF. For the CDR3, the DNA is TGTGCCAGCAGGGCAGGGAGTTACACCTTC. The full variable domain, rest sourced from reference TRBV2 and TRBJ1-2, is EPEVTQTPSHQVTQMGQEVILRCVPISNHLYFYWYRQILGQKVEFLVSFYNNEISEKSEIFDDQFSVERPDGSNFTLKIRSTKLEDSAMYFCASRAGSYTFGSGTRLTVV.

This clonotype was observed many times. This CDR3 reads CASSPTPQRAPFQHF. The CDR3 DNA is TGCGCCAGCAGCCCGACGCCTCAGAGGGCCCCCTTCCAGCATTTT. This sequence joins TRBV4-1 and TRBJ1-5; the D is unclear. V was shortened by 4 bases and J by 12 bases, with 22 bases between the two germline ends. In germline, CDR1 is MGHRA, CDR2 YSYEKL. The CDR3 totals 15 residues.

The chain couples TRBV11-2 to TRBJ1-1; D is undetermined. This CDR3 comprises 17 residues. The germline CDR1 and CDR2 sequences are SGHAT and FQNNGV. Trimming removed 1 base at V and 4 bases at J, with 19 bases between. CDR3 amino acids: CASSLARISRAATEAFF. The CDR3 DNA reads TGTGCCAGCAGCTTAGCCCGGATATCTAGGGCGGCCACTGAAGCTTTCTTT.

The V and J genes are TRBV19 and TRBJ1-2; no clear D gene. Germline loops: CDR1 LNHDA, CDR2 SQIVND (reference sequence). With 6 bases removed from V and 1 base from J, the gap between germline ends came to 15 bases. The CDR3 has 15 residues. The CDR3 loop is CASRVLVGDNYGYTF. CDR3 in DNA: TGTGCCAGTAGAGTCCTTGTCGGGGATAACTATGGCTACACCTTC.

This clonotype has just a few counts. The chain joins TRBV7-9 to TRBJ2-7; 7 nucleotides align to TRBD1. Germline V lookup: CDR1 SEHNR, CDR2 FQNEAQ (reference sequence). Trimming cost V 5 bases and J 3 bases; bases outside gene matches: 7. The CDR3 extends over 14 amino acids. CDR3 region: CASSPRDSRYEQYF. The CDR3 DNA is TGTGCCAGCAGCCCCCGGGACAGTCGCTACGAGCAGTACTTC. The whole variable domain, remainder taken from reference TRBV7-9 and TRBJ2-7, is DTGVSQNPRHKITKRGQNVTFRCDPISEHNRLYWYRQTLGQGPEFLTYFQNEAQLEKSRLLSDRFSAERPKGSFSTLEIQRTEQGDSAMYLCASSPRDSRYEQYFGPGTRLTVT.

About this clonotype itself: The germline gene is not matched at one end of the junction; a read error may be the cause. The chain is built from TRBV5-5 and TRBJ2-3; 7 bases align to TRBD2. This CDR3 is 15 amino acids long. Germline V lookup: CDR1 SGHKS, CDR2 YYEKEE (reference sequence). The CDR3 reads CASSLDGRYTDTQYF. CDR3 nucleotide sequence: TGTGCCAGCAGCTTGGACGGGAGGTACACAGATACGCAGTATTTC.

This clonotype has ten or more counts. The rearrangement joins TRBV9 to TRBJ2-2; tentative D call: TRBD1 (6 bases). V lost 3 bases and J 4 bases, leaving 7 bases between the germline ends. Germline V gene lookup returns CDR1 SGDLS and CDR2 YYNGEE. The CDR3 covers 13 residues. The CDR3 spells CASSDRATGELFF. Here the CDR3 DNA reads TGTGCCAGCAGCGACAGGGCCACCGGGGAGCTGTTTTTT.

Many counts were recorded for this clonotype. The rearrangement links TRBV5-4 to TRBJ2-5, with TRBD2 identical over 11 bases. Germline CDR1 and CDR2: SGHNT and YYREEE (reference sequence). CDR3 size: 17 residues. V dropped 4 bases and J dropped 5; count of bases not matched to a gene: 13. Written as DNA, the CDR3 is TGTGCCAGCAGCCCGACTAGCGGGGTGGTGGATTGGGAGACCCAGTACTTC. Translated, it gives CASSPTSGVVDWETQYF.

The chain recombines TRBV29-1 with TRBJ1-4; the D is unclear. Per the germline V gene, CDR1 is SQVTM and CDR2 is ANQGSEA. The ends were cut back, 4 bases at V and 4 bases at J, with 19 bases in the middle. This CDR3 has 16 residues. The CDR3 sequence: CSVAERVNARNEKLFF. The CDR3 DNA follows: TGCAGCGTTGCCGAGAGGGTTAACGCTCGTAATGAAAAACTGTTTTTT.

The gene calls are TRBV4-2 and TRBJ2-2; 8 bases line up with TRBD1. J gave up 4 bases and V 8 bases, and 15 bases lay outside the gene matches. The CDR3 length is 17 residues. The germline V gene has CDR1 LGHNA and CDR2 YNFKEQ. The CDR3 DNA reads TGTGCCAGCGGCCTAATCAAGGGACAGGCGGCCACCGGGGAGCTGTTTTTT. This sequence encodes CASGLIKGQAATGELFF.

The table lists this clonotype with many counts. The chain combines TRBV12-3 or TRBV12-4 with TRBJ1-1, with 11 bases lining up with TRBD1. Trimming removed 6 bases from V and 6 bases from J; junction bases left unmatched: 15. This CDR3 contains 17 residues. CDR3: CASSPRDRGTRWSEAFF. CDR3 DNA sequence: TGTGCCAGCAGCCCCCGGGACAGGGGGACTCGGTGGTCTGAAGCTTTCTTT.

This clonotype was observed at least ten times. The V call is TRBV5-1, the J call TRBJ2-7, with 8 positions matching TRBD2. This CDR3 contains 14 residues. J was trimmed by 4 bases and V by 2 bases; bases with no gene match: 5. Looked up from germline, CDR1 is SGHRS and CDR2 is YFSETQ. CDR3: CASSFTAGAYEQYF. For the CDR3, the DNA is TGCGCCAGCAGCTTCACAGCGGGGGCTTACGAGCAGTACTTC.

The gene calls are TRBV24-1 and TRBJ1-4, with TRBD1 matching 8 bases. V shed 7 bases, J shed 8 bases, and the junction held 11 bases outside the gene matches. The CDR3 is made up of 15 amino acids. Germline CDR1 and CDR2: KGHDR and SFDVKD. CDR3 bases: TGTGCCACCAGGGAGGACAGGGAAATGAGCGAAAAACTGTTTTTT. It is translated as CATREDREMSEKLFF.

The chain joins TRBV19 to TRBJ2-2; D gene unclear. The CDR3 totals 14 residues. Germline V gene sequence: CDR1 LNHDA, CDR2 SQIVND (reference sequence). Trimming took off 4 bases at V and 6 bases at J, with 12 bases between the two ends. The CDR3 DNA reads as TGTGCCAGTAGTAAGCCTTTGAGTTCCGGGGAGCTGTTTTTT. Translating gives CASSKPLSSGELFF.